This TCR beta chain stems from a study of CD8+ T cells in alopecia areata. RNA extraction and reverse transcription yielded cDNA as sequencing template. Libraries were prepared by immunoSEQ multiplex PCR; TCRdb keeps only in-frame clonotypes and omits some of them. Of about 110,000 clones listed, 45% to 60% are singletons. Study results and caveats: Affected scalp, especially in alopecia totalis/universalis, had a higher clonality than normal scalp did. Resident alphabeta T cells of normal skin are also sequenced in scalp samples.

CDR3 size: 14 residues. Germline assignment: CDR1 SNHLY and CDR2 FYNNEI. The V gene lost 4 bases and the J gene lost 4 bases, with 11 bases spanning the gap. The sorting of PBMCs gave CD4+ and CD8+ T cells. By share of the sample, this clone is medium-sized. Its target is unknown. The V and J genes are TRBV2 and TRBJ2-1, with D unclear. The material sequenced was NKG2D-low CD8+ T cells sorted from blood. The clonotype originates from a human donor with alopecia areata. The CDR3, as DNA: TGTGCCAGCAGTGCTCTGGCAGATTACAATGAGCAGTTCTTC. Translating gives CASSALADYNEQFF.